The clone carrying this TCR beta chain is a singleton in its sample. Clones were sequenced by immunoSEQ multiplex PCR, and TCRdb holds only the in-frame ones, with some missing. The sample consists of about 150,000 clones, around nine tenths of them appearing once. Germline CDR1 is MNHNS and CDR2 is SASEGT. The CDR3 is 19 amino acids. J was trimmed by 0 bases and V by 3 bases; bases with no gene match: 14. The data are from a study of blood T cell repertoires in COVID-19. Study overall: Samples came from the United States, Italy and Spain, spanning acute and convalescent COVID-19. T cells, B-cell-depleted T cells, or PBMCs supplied cDNA or gDNA.

The receptor's source is a man between 60 and 75 years old with active or convalescent COVID-19. Sequencing was done on a sample of peripheral blood. The chain is built from TRBV6-1 and TRBJ1-5, with 7 bases lining up with TRBD1. This CDR3 reads CASSDSRGNFRYSNQPQHF. Written as DNA, the CDR3 is TGTGCCAGCAGTGATAGCAGGGGGAACTTTCGCTATAGCAATCAGCCCCAGCATTTT.